The T cell receptor (beta chain) described here comes from a study of PD-1 blockade in classical Hodgkin lymphoma. General observations from the study: The study found that TCR diversity rose significantly by C4D1 in CD4+ but not CD8+ cells. The authors excluded patients who started nivolumab under 1 year after ASCT. Patients with a complete response exhibited baseline diversity comparable to newly diagnosed patients. Possibly reflecting disease activity or prior therapy, repertoire differences have causes that remain undefined.

Sequencing used immunoSEQ multiplex PCR; TCRdb keeps in-frame clones, though not all of them. Among nearly 25,000 clones listed, roughly 89% were seen once. Every patient was affected by relapse after autologous stem cell transplantation, while exposure to brentuximab vedotin was not uniform. CD4+ T cells were purified from thawed PBMCs by magnetic negative selection. CDR1 is MNHNY and CDR2 is SVGAGI in the germline V gene (reference sequence). Deletions cut 1 base from V and 1 base from J, with 1 base between. The CDR3 contains 12 residues. Details on this clone: Antigen unknown.

The specimen comprised CD4+ T cells from blood, sampled at baseline. The chain links TRBV6-6 to TRBJ1-1, with D hard to call. The clonotype was recovered from a human donor with classical Hodgkin lymphoma. CDR3 protein: CASSYWNTEAFF. The DNA for the CDR3 is TGTGCCAGCAGTTACTGGAACACTGAAGCTTTCTTT.